The clone carrying this TCR beta chain was detected ten times or more. Its cognate antigen is unknown. A read error may produce the germline difference seen at one junction end. In TCRdb, the 5' RACE reads were re-called with MiXCR into one record per CDR3 protein. Of 20,000 to 25,000 distinct CDR3 sequences listed, under 6% are singletons. The data derive from a study of spatial heterogeneity in lung cancer. Sample time point: sample taken at primary tumor resection. Unsorted tumor, nontumor lung tissue or cryopreserved PBMC supplied the whole RNA. The donors were some 70 patients with non-small cell lung cancer that was early-stage and untreated. The CDR3 extends over 11 amino acids. Overall study findings and caveats: In blood, ubiquitous expanded tumor TCRs appeared more at resection than follow-up.

This rearrangement joins TRBV12-3 or TRBV12-4 to TRBJ2-5; D gene uncertain. The sequences come from PBMCs, collected at surgery. The receptor was isolated from a male donor with early-stage non-small cell lung cancer. As DNA, the CDR3 is TGTGCCAGCAGTTTCGGAGCCGGTCGGGACTTC. It codes for CASSFGAGRDF.